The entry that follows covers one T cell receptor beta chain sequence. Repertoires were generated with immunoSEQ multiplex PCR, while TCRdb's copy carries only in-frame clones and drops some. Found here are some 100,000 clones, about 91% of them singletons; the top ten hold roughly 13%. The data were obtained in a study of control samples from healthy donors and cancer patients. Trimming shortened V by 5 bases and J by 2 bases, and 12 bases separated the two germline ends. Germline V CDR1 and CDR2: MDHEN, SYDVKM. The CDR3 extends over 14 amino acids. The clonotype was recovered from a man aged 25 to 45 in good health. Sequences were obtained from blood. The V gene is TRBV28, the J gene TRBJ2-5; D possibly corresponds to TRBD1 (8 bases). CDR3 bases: TGTGCCAGCAGTGAACAGGGGGGGCAAGAGACCCAGTACTTC. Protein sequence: CASSEQGGQETQYF. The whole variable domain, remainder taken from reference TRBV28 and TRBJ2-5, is DVKVTQSSRYLVKRTGEKVFLECVQDMDHENMFWYRQDPGLGLRLIYFSYDVKMKEKGDIPEGYSVSREKKERFSLILESASTNQTSMYLCASSEQGGQETQYFGPGTRLLVL.